The sequence of this TCR beta chain was determined in a study of T-cell memory formation after mild COVID-19. CDR1 and CDR2 (germline): SEHNR, FQNEAQ (reference sequence). The V gene lost 5 bases and the J gene lost 4 bases, with 15 bases spanning the gap. This CDR3 is 15 amino acids long. The table lists this clonotype with a few counts. Antigen unknown. Study-wide points: Chiefly within CM and EM were the contracting CD4+ clones; CD8+ ones were within EMRA.

A single record per CDR3 protein comes from TCRdb applying MiXCR to the 5' RACE reads. The data show 250,000 or so distinct CDR3 sequences, with around 17% seen just once and 23% held by the top ten. This sequence originates from a man aged 18 to 29 who had mild COVID-19 (a few samples of this study predate the infection). Cell type and time point are not known. V gene TRBV7-9 combines with J gene TRBJ1-3; no clear D gene. Input material: PBMCs or a T cell subset sorted from them (not recorded which). In DNA form, the CDR3 reads TGTGCCAGCAGCACCCGGTGGACCCAGGGAAACACCATATATTTT. It yields the protein CASSTRWTQGNTIYF.